These 10 T cell receptor beta chains came from one sample sequenced in a study of persistence of HIV-infected CD4 T cells. The libraries were made with immunoSEQ version 4 in survey mode. Here immunoSEQ multiplex PCR was the method, and the copy in TCRdb shows in-frame clones only, minus some. The table lists some 49,000 clones, 85% to 90% of them singletons. Nonspecific anti-CD3/anti-CD28 bead stimulation represents the broad CD4+ T cell repertoire. Sorting of responding CD4+ T cells relied on upregulated CD40 ligand together with CD69. The antigens these receptors bind are not known. This specimen consisted of CD4+ T cells sorted from PBMCs after approximately 20-hour stimulation, obtained from a patient who received antiretroviral therapy. The receptors derive from an adult woman with HIV who was CMV-seropositive.

The chain couples TRBV7-8 to TRBJ2-2; 8 positions match TRBD2. The CDR3 has 16 amino acids. CDR1 SGHVS and CDR2 FQNEAQ come from the germline V gene. With V trimmed by 1 base and J by 4 bases, 5 bases remained unmatched. CDR3 nucleotides: TGTGCCAGCAGCTTAGTTGGCCGGGGGGGCACCGGGGAGCTGTTTTTT. Its protein product is CASSLVGRGGTGELFF.

The chain combines TRBV29-1 with TRBJ1-2; 11 positions agree with TRBD1. V was pared by 7 bases and J by 5 bases, with 3 bases of the junction left unmatched. There are 12 residues in the CDR3. Germline assignment: CDR1 SQVTM and CDR2 ANQGSEA. The CDR3 DNA sequence: TGCAGCGCTGGACAGGGGGCTTATGGCTACACCTTC. This gives the protein CSAGQGAYGYTF.

This clone was observed once. This chain uses TRBV18 with TRBJ1-2; tentative D call: TRBD1 (5 bases). This CDR3 is built from 14 residues. Per the germline V gene, CDR1 is KGHSH and CDR2 is LQKENI. The ends were cut back, 2 bases at V and 7 bases at J, with 14 bases in the middle. The CDR3 DNA reads as TGTGCCAGCTCACCAAATGGCAGGGAGGGTGGCTACACCTTC. Protein: CASSPNGREGGYTF.

The J gene is TRBJ2-5, the V gene TRBV10-1, with D possibly TRBD1 on 6 matching bases. The CDR3 spans 13 residues. Germline V gene sequence: CDR1 WNHNN, CDR2 SYGVQD (reference sequence). Between the trimmed V and J ends, which lost 5 bases and 10 bases, there was a span of 17 bases. The CDR3 reads CASSTGTTGIQYF. The CDR3 nucleotides are TGCGCCAGCAGTACCGGGACAACAGGGATCCAGTACTTC.

This chain uses TRBV27 with TRBJ2-2, with D possibly being TRBD1 (5 bases). Germline V gene lookup returns CDR1 MNHEY and CDR2 SMNVEV (reference sequence). Trimming left V 3 bases short and J 4 bases short, with 6 bases between. The CDR3 has 13 amino acids. Here the CDR3 DNA reads TGTGCCAGCAGTTTCAGGGCCACCGGGGAGCTGTTTTTT. It translates to CASSFRATGELFF.

This chain uses TRBV21-1 with TRBJ1-5; TRBD1 is the table's D call, not checked against the DNA. TRBV21-1 is a documented pseudogene. This CDR3 has 13 residues. In nucleotides, the CDR3 is TGTGCCAGCAGCCTAGAGGGGGTCAGTCCCCAGCATTTT. Encoded protein: CASSLEGVSPQHF.

The CDR3 DNA sequence: TGTGCCAGCAAACTGAACACTGAAGCTTTCTTT. Its protein is CASKLNTEAFF. The V and J genes are TRBV6-5 and TRBJ1-1; no firm D call. The CDR3 is made up of 11 amino acids. Germline CDR1 is MNHEY and CDR2 is SVGAGI. Deletions cut 7 bases from V and 0 bases from J, with 3 bases between.

V and J are TRBV28 and TRBJ1-1, with D unclear. CDR3 length equals 14 residues. Germline-derived CDR1 and CDR2 are MDHEN and SYDVKM. V was shortened by 2 bases and J by 4 bases, with 11 bases between the two germline ends. This CDR3 is CASSLVPGSTEAFF. CDR3 nucleotide sequence: TGTGCCAGCAGTTTAGTTCCTGGGAGCACTGAAGCTTTCTTT.

Points on this clone: At one of its ends the junction is not consistent with the germline gene, which may arise from a read error. The genes are TRBV28 and TRBJ1-1; 10 bases match TRBD1. This CDR3 has 15 residues. The germline V gene has CDR1 MDHEN and CDR2 SYDVKM. The CDR3 reads CASTRPGQGLTEAFF. DNA of the CDR3: TGTGCAAGCACGCGACCGGGACAGGGGTTGACTGAAGCTTTCTTT.

The genes are TRBV7-3 and TRBJ2-3; D unclear. Between the trimmed V and J ends, which lost 0 bases and 2 bases, there was a span of 6 bases. CDR1 SGHTA and CDR2 FQGTGA come from the germline V gene. This CDR3 has 14 amino acids. CDR3 nucleotides: TGTGCCAGCAGCTTAACAGGGTTCACAGATACGCAGTATTTT. Encoded protein: CASSLTGFTDTQYF. Full variable domain (missing parts from reference TRBV7-3 and TRBJ2-3): GAGVSQTPSNKVTEKGKYVELRCDPISGHTALYWYRQSLGQGPEFLIYFQGTGAADDSGLPNDRFFAVRPEGSVSTLKIQRTERGDSAVYLCASSLTGFTDTQYFGPGTRLTVL.